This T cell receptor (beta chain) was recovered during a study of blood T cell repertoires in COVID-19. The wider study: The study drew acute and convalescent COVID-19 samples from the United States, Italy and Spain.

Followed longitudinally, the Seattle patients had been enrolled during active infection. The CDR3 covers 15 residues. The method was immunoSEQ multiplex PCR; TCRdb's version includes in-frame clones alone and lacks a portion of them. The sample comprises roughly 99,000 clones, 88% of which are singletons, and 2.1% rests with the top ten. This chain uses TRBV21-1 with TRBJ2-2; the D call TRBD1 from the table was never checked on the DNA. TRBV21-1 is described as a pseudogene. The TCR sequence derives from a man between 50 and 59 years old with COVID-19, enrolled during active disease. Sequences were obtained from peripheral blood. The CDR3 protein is CASSAGQPNTGELFF. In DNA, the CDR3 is TGTGCCAGCAGCGCGGGACAGCCGAACACCGGGGAGCTGTTTTTT.